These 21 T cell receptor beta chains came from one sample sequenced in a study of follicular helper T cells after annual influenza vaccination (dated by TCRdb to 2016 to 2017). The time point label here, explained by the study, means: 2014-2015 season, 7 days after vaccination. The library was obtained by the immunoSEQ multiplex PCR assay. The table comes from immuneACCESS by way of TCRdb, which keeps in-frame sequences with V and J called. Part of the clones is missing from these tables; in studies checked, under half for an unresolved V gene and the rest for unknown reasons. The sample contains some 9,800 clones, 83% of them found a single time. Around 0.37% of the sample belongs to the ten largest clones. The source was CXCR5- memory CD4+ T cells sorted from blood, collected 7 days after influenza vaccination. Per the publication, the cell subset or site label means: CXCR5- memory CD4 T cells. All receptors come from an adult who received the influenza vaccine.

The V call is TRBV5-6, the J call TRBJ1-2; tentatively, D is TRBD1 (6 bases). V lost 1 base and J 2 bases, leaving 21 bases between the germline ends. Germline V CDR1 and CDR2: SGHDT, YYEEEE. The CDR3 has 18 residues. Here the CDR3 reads CASSLRGGFGPLNYGYTF. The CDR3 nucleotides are TGTGCCAGCAGCTTGCGGGGGGGCTTTGGTCCTTTGAACTATGGCTACACCTTC.

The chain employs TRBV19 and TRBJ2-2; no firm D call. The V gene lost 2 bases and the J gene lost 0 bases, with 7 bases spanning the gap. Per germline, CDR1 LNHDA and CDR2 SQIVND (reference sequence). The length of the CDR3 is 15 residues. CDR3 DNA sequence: TGTGCCAGTAGTATAATACAGACGAACACCGGGGAGCTGTTTTTT. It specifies CASSIIQTNTGELFF.

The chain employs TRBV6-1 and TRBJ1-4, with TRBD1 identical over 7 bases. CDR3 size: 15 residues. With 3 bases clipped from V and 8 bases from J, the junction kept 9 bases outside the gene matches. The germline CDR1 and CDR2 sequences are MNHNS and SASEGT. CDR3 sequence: CASSETTGVQEKLFF. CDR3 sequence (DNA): TGTGCCAGCAGTGAGACAACAGGGGTTCAGGAAAAACTGTTTTTT.

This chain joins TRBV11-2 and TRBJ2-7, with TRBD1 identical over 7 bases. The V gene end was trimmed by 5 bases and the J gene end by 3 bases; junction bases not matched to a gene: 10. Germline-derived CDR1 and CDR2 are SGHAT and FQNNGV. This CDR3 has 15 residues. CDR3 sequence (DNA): TGTGCCAGCAGCACGTCCAGGGGACAGAACTACGAGCAGTACTTC. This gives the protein CASSTSRGQNYEQYF.

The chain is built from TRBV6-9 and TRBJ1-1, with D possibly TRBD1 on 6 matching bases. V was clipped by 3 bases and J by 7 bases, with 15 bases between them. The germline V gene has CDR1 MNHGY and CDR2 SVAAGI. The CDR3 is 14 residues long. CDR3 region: CASSYSFYRVEAFF. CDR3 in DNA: TGTGCCAGCAGTTACTCATTTTACAGGGTTGAAGCTTTCTTT.

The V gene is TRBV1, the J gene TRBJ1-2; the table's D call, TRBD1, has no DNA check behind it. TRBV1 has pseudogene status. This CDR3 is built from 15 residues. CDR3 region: CTSSQGYQGIYGYTF. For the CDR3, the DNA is TGCACCAGCAGCCAAGGGTACCAGGGGATCTATGGCTACACCTTC.

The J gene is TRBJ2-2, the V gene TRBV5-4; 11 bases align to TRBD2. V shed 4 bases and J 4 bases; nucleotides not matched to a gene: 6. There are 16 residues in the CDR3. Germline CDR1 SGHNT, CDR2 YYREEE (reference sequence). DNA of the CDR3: TGTGCCAGCAGCGGCGGGGGGACTAGCGGCACCGGGGAGCTGTTTTTT. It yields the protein CASSGGGTSGTGELFF. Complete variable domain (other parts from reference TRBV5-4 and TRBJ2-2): ETGVTQSPTHLIKTRGQQVTLRCSSQSGHNTVSWYQQALGQGPQFIFQYYREEENGRGNFPPRFSGLQFPNYSSELNVNALELDDSALYLCASSGGGTSGTGELFFGEGSRLTVL.

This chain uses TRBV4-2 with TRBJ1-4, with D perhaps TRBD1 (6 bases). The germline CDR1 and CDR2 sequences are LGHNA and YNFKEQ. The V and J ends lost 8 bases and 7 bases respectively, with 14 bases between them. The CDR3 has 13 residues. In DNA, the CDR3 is TGTGCCAGCCAAACAGGGCAGGGTGAAAAACTGTTTTTT. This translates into CASQTGQGEKLFF.

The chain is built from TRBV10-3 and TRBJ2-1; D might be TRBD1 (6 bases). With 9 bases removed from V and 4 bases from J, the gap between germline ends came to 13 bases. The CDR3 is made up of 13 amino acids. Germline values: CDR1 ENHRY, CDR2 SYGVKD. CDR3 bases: TGTGCCATAGTAGGACAGCCTTACAATGAGCAGTTCTTC. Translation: CAIVGQPYNEQFF.

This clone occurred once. The CDR3 DNA is TGTGCCAGCCTGGGGCAGGGAATGGGAGATACGCAGTATTTT. Translating it yields CASLGQGMGDTQYF. The chain links TRBV6-5 to TRBJ2-3; tentatively, D is TRBD1 (5 bases). The CDR3 has 14 amino acids. Germline values: CDR1 MNHEY, CDR2 SVGAGI. Trimming removed 8 bases from V and 5 bases from J, with 17 bases in between.

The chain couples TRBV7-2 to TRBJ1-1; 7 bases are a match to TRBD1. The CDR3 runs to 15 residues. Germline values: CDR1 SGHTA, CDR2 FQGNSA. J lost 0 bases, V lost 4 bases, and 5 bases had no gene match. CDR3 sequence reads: CASSSDRVMNTEAFF. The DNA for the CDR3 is TGTGCCAGCAGCTCCGACAGGGTAATGAACACTGAAGCTTTCTTT.

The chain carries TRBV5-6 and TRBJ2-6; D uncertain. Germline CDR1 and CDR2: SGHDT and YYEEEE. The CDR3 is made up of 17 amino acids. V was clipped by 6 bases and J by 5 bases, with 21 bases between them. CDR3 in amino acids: CASKNRNSTSRANVLTF. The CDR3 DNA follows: TGTGCCAGCAAGAATCGCAATAGCACAAGTCGGGCCAACGTCCTGACTTTC.

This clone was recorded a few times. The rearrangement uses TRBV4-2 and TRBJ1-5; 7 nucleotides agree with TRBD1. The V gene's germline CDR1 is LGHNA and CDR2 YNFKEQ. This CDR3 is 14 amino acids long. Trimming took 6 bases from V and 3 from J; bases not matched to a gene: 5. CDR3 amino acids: CASRPDRDNQPQHF. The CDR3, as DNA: TGTGCCAGCAGACCAGACAGGGACAATCAGCCCCAGCATTTT.

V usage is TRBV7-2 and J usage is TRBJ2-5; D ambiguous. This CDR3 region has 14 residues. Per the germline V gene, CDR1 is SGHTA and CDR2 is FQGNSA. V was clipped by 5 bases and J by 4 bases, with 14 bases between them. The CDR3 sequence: CASSAGGRGETQYF. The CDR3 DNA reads TGTGCCAGCAGCGCAGGTGGCCGCGGAGAGACCCAGTACTTC. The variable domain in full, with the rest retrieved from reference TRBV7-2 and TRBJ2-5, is GAGVSQSPSNKVTEKGKDVELRCDPISGHTALYWYRQSLGQGLEFLIYFQGNSAPDKSGLPSDRFSAERTGGSVSTLTIQRTQQEDSAVYLCASSAGGRGETQYFGPGTRLLVL.

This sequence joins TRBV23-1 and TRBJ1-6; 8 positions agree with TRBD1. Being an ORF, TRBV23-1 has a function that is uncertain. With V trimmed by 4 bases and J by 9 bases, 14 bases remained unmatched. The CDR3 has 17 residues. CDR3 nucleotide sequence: TGCGCCAGCAGTCCTACCCTGGACAGGGACAGACCTTCACCCCTCCACTTT. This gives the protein CASSPTLDRDRPSPLHF.

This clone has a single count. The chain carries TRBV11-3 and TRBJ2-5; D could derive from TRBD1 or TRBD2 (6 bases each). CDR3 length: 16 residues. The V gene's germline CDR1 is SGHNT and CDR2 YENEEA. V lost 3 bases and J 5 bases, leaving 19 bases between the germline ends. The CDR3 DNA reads TGTGCCAGCAGCTTGACGAGGGGGAGCAGCGGGGAGACCCAGTACTTC. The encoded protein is CASSLTRGSSGETQYF.

CDR3 sequence (DNA): TGTGCCAGCAGTAGTGGTGAAAAACTGTTTTTT. Its protein is CASSSGEKLFF. The chain is built from TRBV6-5 and TRBJ1-4, with D hard to call. The V and J ends lost 5 bases and 7 bases respectively, with 5 bases between them. CDR1 and CDR2 from the germline V gene are MNHEY and SVGAGI. CDR3 length: 11 residues.

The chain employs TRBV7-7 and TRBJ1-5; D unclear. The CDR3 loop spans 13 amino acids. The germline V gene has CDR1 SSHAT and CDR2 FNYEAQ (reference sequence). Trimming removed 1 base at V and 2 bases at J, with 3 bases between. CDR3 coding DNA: TGTGCCAGCAGCTTAGTTGGCAATCAGCCCCAGCATTTT. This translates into CASSLVGNQPQHF.

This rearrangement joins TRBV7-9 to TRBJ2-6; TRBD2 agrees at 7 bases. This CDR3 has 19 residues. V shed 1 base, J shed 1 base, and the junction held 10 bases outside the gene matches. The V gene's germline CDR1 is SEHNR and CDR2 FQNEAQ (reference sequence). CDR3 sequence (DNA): TGTGCCAGCAGCTTAGAGGGGCGGCGGGGAGGGTCTGGGGCCAACGTCCTGACTTTC. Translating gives CASSLEGRRGGSGANVLTF. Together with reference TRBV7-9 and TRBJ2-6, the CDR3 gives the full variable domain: DTGVSQNPRHKITKRGQNVTFRCDPISEHNRLYWYRQTLGQGPEFLTYFQNEAQLEKSRLLSDRFSAERPKGSFSTLEIQRTEQGDSAMYLCASSLEGRRGGSGANVLTFGAGSRLTVL.

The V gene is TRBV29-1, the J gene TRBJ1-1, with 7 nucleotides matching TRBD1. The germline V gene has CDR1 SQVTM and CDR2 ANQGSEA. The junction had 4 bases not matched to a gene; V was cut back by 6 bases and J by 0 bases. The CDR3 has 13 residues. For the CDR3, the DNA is TGCAGCGTACCGACAGGGATGAACACTGAAGCTTTCTTT. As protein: CSVPTGMNTEAFF.

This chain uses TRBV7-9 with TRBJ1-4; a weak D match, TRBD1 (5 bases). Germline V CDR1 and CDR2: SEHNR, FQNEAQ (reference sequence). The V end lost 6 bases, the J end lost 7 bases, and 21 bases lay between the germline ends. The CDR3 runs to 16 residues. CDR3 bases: TGTGCCAGCAGTCGATCCTTGGGGACGGGGGGTGAAAAACTGTTTTTT. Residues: CASSRSLGTGGEKLFF. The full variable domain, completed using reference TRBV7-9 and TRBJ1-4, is DTGVSQNPRHKITKRGQNVTFRCDPISEHNRLYWYRQTLGQGPEFLTYFQNEAQLEKSRLLSDRFSAERPKGSFSTLEIQRTEQGDSAMYLCASSRSLGTGGEKLFFGSGTQLSVL.